This T cell receptor beta chain stems from a study of blood T cell repertoires in COVID-19. The CDR3 totals 14 residues. From germline, CDR1 is LGHDT and CDR2 YNNKEL (reference sequence). V dropped 2 bases and J dropped 4 bases, with 10 bases sitting between them. Generated by immunoSEQ multiplex PCR, the TCRdb table keeps only in-frame clones and is missing some. Of some 130,000 clones in the sample, roughly four fifths were seen once. Symptom resolution, clearance, or two negative PCRs marked donors in Cohort 3 as recovered. The source is a young man who had recovered from COVID-19. The sample consisted of PBMCs or T cells enriched from blood (not recorded which). The gene calls are TRBV3-1 (or the pseudogene TRBV3-2) and TRBJ2-3; tentative D call: TRBD2 (6 bases). CDR3 in DNA: TGTGCCAGCAGCCAAAGGGGAGGCCCAGATACGCAGTATTTT. This encodes CASSQRGGPDTQYF.